This T cell receptor beta chain was found in a study of blood T cell repertoires in COVID-19 (dated by TCRdb to the early 2020s). Background for the entire study: Collaborator samples came from the United States, Italy and Spain and covered acute and convalescent phases of COVID-19. The repertoires were made available in a free public database intended to serve as a resource for research on the immune response to SARS-CoV-2. HLA class I and class II types, where available, came from metadata supplied by the sample provider rather than from assay-based typing. The material from the prospective study consisted of cDNA or gDNA derived from T cells, B-cell-depleted T cells, or PBMCs. A de-identified subject ID, COVID-19 status, age in years and sex were almost always included in the sample metadata. Subjects who had been exposed to COVID-19, were actively infected with it, or had recovered from it provided the deeply sampled blood TCRbeta repertoires that made up the dataset. Samples were obtained from the ongoing ImmuneRACE study (first 160 participants) and from some 1,200 subjects provided by 6 global collaborators.

Whole blood was collected in K2EDTA tubes by collaborating institutions according to the institutions' own protocols. For TCRbeta analysis, collaborators shipped samples as frozen whole blood, isolated PBMCs, or DNA extracted from either of those sample types. TCRbeta CDR3 regions were amplified from genomic DNA using the immunoSEQ Assay, a bias-controlled multiplex PCR. In the source study's methods: Nucleated cell counts per sample were estimated from amplification of reference gene primers within the assay. To quantify the absolute abundance of each unique TCRbeta CDR3 rearrangement, sequence reads were collapsed and filtered. Productive Simpson clonality was computed per sample as the square root of Simpson's diversity index over productive rearrangements. TCRdb provides this immuneACCESS table in a form limited to in-frame rearrangements. Some clones are lacking; in checked studies, under half of them reflect an unresolved V gene, and why the rest are absent is not known. V and J calls plus clone size are reproduced from that table; the DNA served to infer D and trimming. For this sample the table gives some 70,000 clones, of which around 88% were detected only once. Together, the top ten hold approximately 0.59% of the sample.

In the case of this clone: The specificity of this receptor is unknown. Base qualities are not provided; no much larger clone lies one nucleotide away.

Including the terminal cysteine and phenylalanine, the CDR3 comprises 14 residues. Only the CDR3 part of the read is kept: 42 bases, read in frame from the first base. The germline V gene gives CDR1 as KGHSH and CDR2 as LQKENI. The V and J ends are trimmed by 2 bases and 1 base, leaving 8 bases between them. General study outcomes and caveats: Clinical and demographic metadata were provided uncurated, with the amount varying by source and participant.

The V and J genes are TRBV18 and TRBJ1-1; TRBD1 could be the D gene, as 6 bases match. This clonotype originated in a man aged 60 to 69 with acute or convalescent COVID-19. Sequencing was carried out using peripheral blood. CDR3 region: CASSPGQPNTEAFF. The DNA sequence is as follows: TGTGCCAGCTCACCAGGACAGCCGAACACTGAAGCTTTCTTT. Extended through the reference TRBV18 and TRBJ1-1 proteins, this CDR3 yields the full variable domain: NAGVMQNPRHLVRRRGQEARLRCSPMKGHSHVYWYRQLPEEGLKFMVYLQKENIIDESGMPKERFSAEFPKEGPSILRIQQVVRGDSAAYFCASSPGQPNTEAFFGQGTRLTVV.